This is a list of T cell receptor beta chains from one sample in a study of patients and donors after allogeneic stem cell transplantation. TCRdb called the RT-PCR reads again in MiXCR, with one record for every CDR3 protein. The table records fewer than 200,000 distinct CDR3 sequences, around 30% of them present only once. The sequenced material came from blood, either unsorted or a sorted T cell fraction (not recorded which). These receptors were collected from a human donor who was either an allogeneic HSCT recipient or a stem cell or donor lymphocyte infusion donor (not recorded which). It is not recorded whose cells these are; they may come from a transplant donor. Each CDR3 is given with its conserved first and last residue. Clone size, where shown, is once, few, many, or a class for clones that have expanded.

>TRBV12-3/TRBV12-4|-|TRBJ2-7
CASSQPGWYNEQYF
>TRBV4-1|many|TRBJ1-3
CASSQDTNGNTIYF
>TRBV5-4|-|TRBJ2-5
CASSLGGSTQYF
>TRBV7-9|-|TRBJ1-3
CASSLEWTDVSGNTIYF
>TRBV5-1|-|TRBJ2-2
CASSFRVLGDTGELFF
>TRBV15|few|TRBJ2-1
CATSRDPGWGGNEQFF
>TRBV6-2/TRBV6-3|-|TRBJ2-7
CASSYSGIGPYEQYF
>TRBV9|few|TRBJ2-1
CASSRSKDEQFF
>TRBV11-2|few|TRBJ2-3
CASSYESGPTDTQYF
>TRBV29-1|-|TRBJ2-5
CSVEGTSGEQETQYF
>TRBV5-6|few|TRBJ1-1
CASSFLQSTWRAFF
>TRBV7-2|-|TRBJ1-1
CASSSYLQSNTEAFF
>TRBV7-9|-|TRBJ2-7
CASSLMGEPSYEQYF
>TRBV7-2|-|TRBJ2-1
CASRTAGTSGLNEQFF
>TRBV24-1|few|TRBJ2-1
CATSDRTSGSLGEQFF
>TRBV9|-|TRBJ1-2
CASSVVPGQHYGYTF
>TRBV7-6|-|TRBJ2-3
CASRQGSTDTQYF
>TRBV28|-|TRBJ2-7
CASSHRGRVSYEQYF
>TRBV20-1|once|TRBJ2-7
CSVTTGSVYEQYF
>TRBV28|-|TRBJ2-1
CASSLSGTSSYNEQFF
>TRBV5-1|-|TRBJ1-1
CASSFRGVTEAFF
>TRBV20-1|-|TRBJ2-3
CSALRGAVDTQYF
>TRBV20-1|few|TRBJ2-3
CSARGLSGIADTQYF
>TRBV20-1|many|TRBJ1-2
CSARDATGGYTF
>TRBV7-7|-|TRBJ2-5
CASSADSQETQYF
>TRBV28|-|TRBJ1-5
CASSFPRRTGHSNQPQHF
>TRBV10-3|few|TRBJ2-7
CAIRPGQGMDEQYF